This passage covers 16 T cell receptor beta chains from one sample sequenced in a study of T cell responses to AZD1222 COVID-19 vaccine. Some clones are missing from TCRdb's copy, which holds only in-frame ones; the method was immunoSEQ multiplex PCR. Of approximately 67,000 clones in the sample, about nine tenths were seen once. Here the sequenced sample was peripheral blood, taken on day 0 of AZD1222 vaccination. The receptors originated from an adult in good health.

This clone was found once. V gene TRBV19 combines with J gene TRBJ1-2, with unresolved D. Germline CDR1 reads LNHDA; CDR2 reads SQIVND (reference sequence). V was clipped by 3 bases and J by 0 bases, with 14 bases between them. This CDR3 region has 16 residues. As DNA, the CDR3 is TGTGCCAGTAGTATTGGTATTGGGTCACCTAACTATGGCTACACCTTC. Amino acids: CASSIGIGSPNYGYTF.

This chain uses TRBV5-4 with TRBJ1-1, with D tentatively TRBD1 (5 bases). The CDR3 extends over 13 amino acids. Trimming shortened V by 4 bases and J by 10 bases, and 17 bases separated the two germline ends. Germline values: CDR1 SGHNT, CDR2 YYREEE (reference sequence). The CDR3 here is CASSLGTPRSAFF. In DNA form, the CDR3 reads TGTGCCAGCAGCCTAGGGACGCCCCGGTCAGCTTTCTTT.

As regards this clone: Other nucleotide sequences from this sample produce the same CDR3. The V call is TRBV3-1 (or the pseudogene TRBV3-2), the J call TRBJ2-7; D is uncertain. Trimming stripped 1 base from V and 1 base from J, with 2 bases between. Looked up from germline, CDR1 is LGHDT and CDR2 is YNNKEL (reference sequence). CDR3 length equals 12 residues. DNA of the CDR3: TGTGCCAGCAGCCAAGTTTCCTACGAGCAGTACTTC. Translated, it gives CASSQVSYEQYF.

The rearrangement joins TRBV29-1 to TRBJ1-1; D is uncertain. The CDR3 runs 10 residues. Per germline, CDR1 SQVTM and CDR2 ANQGSEA. Trimming shortened V by 5 bases and J by 8 bases, and 9 bases separated the two germline ends. The CDR3 sequence is CSVTTGEAFF. Here the CDR3 DNA reads TGCAGCGTTACGACCGGGGAAGCTTTCTTT.

This chain links TRBV11-3 with TRBJ2-1; unclear D gene. V dropped 5 bases and J dropped 4 bases, with 9 bases sitting between them. The V gene's germline CDR1 is SGHNT and CDR2 YENEEA. The CDR3 extends over 13 amino acids. CDR3 coding DNA: TGTGCCAGCAGCGTGACTTTTTACAATGAGCAGTTCTTC. It yields the protein CASSVTFYNEQFF.

This chain connects TRBV29-1 to TRBJ1-1; no clear D gene. V lost 1 base and J 6 bases, leaving 12 bases between the germline ends. Germline V lookup: CDR1 SQVTM, CDR2 ANQGSEA. The CDR3 spans 13 residues. CDR3 in DNA: TGCAGCGTTGAAGTAGAGACTAGGGCTGAAGCTTTCTTT. Encoded protein: CSVEVETRAEAFF.

V and J are TRBV5-6 and TRBJ1-1; D uncertain. V shed 2 bases and J shed 1 base, with 3 bases lying between them. This CDR3 comprises 12 residues. The germline CDR1 and CDR2 sequences are SGHDT and YYEEEE. CDR3 sequence reads: CASSFANTEAFF. The CDR3, as DNA: TGTGCCAGCAGCTTCGCGAACACTGAAGCTTTCTTT.

This rearrangement joins TRBV27 to TRBJ2-3, with D possibly matching TRBD1 (6 bases). The CDR3 covers 13 residues. Germline V lookup: CDR1 MNHEY, CDR2 SMNVEV (reference sequence). Trimming removed 0 bases at V and 8 bases at J, with 9 bases between. CDR3 in DNA: TGTGCCAGCAGTTTATCACAGGGCGTTACGCAGTATTTT. It translates to CASSLSQGVTQYF.

The table lists this clone with a few counts. The chain employs TRBV6-5 and TRBJ1-2; 10 nucleotides match TRBD1. V shed 5 bases and J 5 bases; nucleotides not matched to a gene: 5. From germline, CDR1 is MNHEY and CDR2 SVGAGI. This CDR3 is 14 amino acids long. The CDR3 sequence is CASSPLDRGYGYTF. The CDR3 bases are TGTGCCAGCAGTCCCCTGGACAGGGGGTATGGCTACACCTTC.

CDR3 DNA sequence: TGCAGCGTTATAAGTAACACTGAAGCTTTCTTT. This gives the protein CSVISNTEAFF. The chain joins TRBV29-1 to TRBJ1-1; D is ambiguous. Per germline, CDR1 SQVTM and CDR2 ANQGSEA. V lost 5 bases and J 2 bases, leaving 6 bases between the germline ends. The CDR3 has 11 amino acids.

The chain is built from TRBV5-8 and TRBJ1-5; TRBD1 matches at 7 bases. The CDR3 length is 14 residues. In germline, CDR1 is SGHTS, CDR2 YDEGEE. The V and J ends lost 4 bases and 4 bases, in that order; junction bases with no gene match: 5. This CDR3 reads CASSIGTANQPQHF. In nucleotides, the CDR3 is TGTGCCAGCAGCATCGGGACAGCTAATCAGCCCCAGCATTTT.

V is TRBV12-3 or TRBV12-4 and J is TRBJ1-1; tentative D call: TRBD1 (5 bases). The V and J ends lost 6 bases and 6 bases respectively, with 11 bases between them. The CDR3 sequence is 12 residues long. CDR3 sequence: CASSFGGAEAFF. CDR3 nucleotides: TGTGCCAGCAGCTTCGGAGGGGCTGAAGCTTTCTTT.

The V and J genes are TRBV15 and TRBJ1-3; TRBD1 is a possible D gene (6 bases). The germline CDR1 and CDR2 sequences are LNHNV and YYDKDF (reference sequence). Between the trimmed V and J ends, which lost 3 bases and 0 bases, there was a span of 12 bases. The CDR3 has 16 amino acids. In nucleotides, the CDR3 is TGTGCCACCAGCAGCCCAAGGACAGCCTCTGGAAACACCATATATTTT. Amino acids: CATSSPRTASGNTIYF.

V and J are TRBV29-1 and TRBJ1-1; 9 bases map to TRBD1. The CDR3 is 14 amino acids. Per the germline V gene, CDR1 is SQVTM and CDR2 is ANQGSEA. The junction had 10 bases not matched to a gene; V was cut back by 8 bases and J by 3 bases. The CDR3 loop reads CSSRQGDSDTEAFF. In DNA, the CDR3 is TGCAGCTCAAGACAGGGGGATAGCGACACTGAAGCTTTCTTT. Full variable domain (rest looked up from reference TRBV29-1 and TRBJ1-1): SAVISQKPSRDICQRGTSLTIQCQVDSQVTMMFWYRQQPGQSLTLIATANQGSEATYESGFVIDKFPISRPNLTFSTLTVSNMSPEDSSIYLCSSRQGDSDTEAFFGQGTRLTVV.

V gene TRBV11-3 combines with J gene TRBJ2-1; 7 positions match TRBD1. Trimming took 5 bases from V and 8 from J; bases not matched to a gene: 9. Germline CDR1 SGHNT, CDR2 YENEEA. The CDR3 has 14 residues. CDR3 residues: CASSPVDRVDEQFF. In DNA form, the CDR3 reads TGTGCCAGCAGCCCCGTCGACAGGGTCGATGAGCAGTTCTTC.

The chain uses TRBV7-9 and TRBJ1-3; D unclear. Germline lookup yields CDR1 SEHNR and CDR2 FQNEAQ (reference sequence). The CDR3 has 14 amino acids. The V end lost 1 base, the J end lost 0 bases, and 4 bases lay between the germline ends. The CDR3 DNA reads TGTGCCAGCAGCTTAGGGATCTCTGGAAACACCATATATTTT. Its translation is CASSLGISGNTIYF.